This T cell receptor beta chain was recovered during a study of post-analysis software for immune sequencing data. Looking at the study overall: The study covered relapsing-remitting, secondary progressive and progressive-relapsing courses of multiple sclerosis.

Prepared TCR beta cDNA libraries contained unique molecular identifiers. MiXCR was run by TCRdb on the PCR reads, yielding one entry per CDR3 protein. The data show about 200,000 distinct CDR3 sequences, around 29% seen once. Comments on this clonotype: The antigen remains unidentified.

Germline CDR1 SGHAT, CDR2 FQNNGV. This CDR3 has 18 amino acids. Trimming cost V 3 bases and J 1 base; bases outside gene matches: 12. Study-wide points: Analysis by F measure revealed that same-batch samples clustered strongly together. Controls showed lower frequencies than patients for five TRBV segments, and TRBV5-6, TRBV5-1 and TRBV20-1 were among these. Those with multiple sclerosis, the patient group, showed significantly lower normalized Chao1 diversity than controls.

The sequencing input was blood. The clonotype originates from a girl between 2 and 17 years old with multiple sclerosis. The chain joins TRBV11-2 to TRBJ1-1; 9 nucleotides line up with TRBD1. CDR3 in amino acids: CASSFRGFLGQGNTEAFF. The CDR3 bases are TGTGCCAGCAGCTTCAGAGGGTTTTTGGGACAGGGGAACACTGAAGCTTTCTTT.